The 28 T cell receptor beta chains below come from one sample, sequenced in a study of low-dose radiotherapy and immunotherapy resistance in tumors. Specified time point: after trial treatment. Documented treatment: LDRT plus nivolumab, ipilimumab, low-dose cyclophosphamide and aspirin (RACIN trial). TRAV and TRBV primers primed cDNA for both TCRalpha and TCRbeta. TCRs were amplified for roughly 22 PCR cycles with a constant-region primer and V-primer adapter. TCRdb fed the reads into MiXCR, producing one record per CDR3 protein. The sample records about 97,000 distinct CDR3 sequences, around 20% being singletons. This sample comprised PBMCs, obtained after low-dose radiotherapy plus immunotherapy. These receptors originate from a male donor with prostate cancer.

The table lists this clonotype with many counts. At one end, the junction sequence differs from germline, possibly due to a read error. The J gene is TRBJ2-3, the V gene TRBV4-1; D is uncertain. This CDR3 is built from 14 residues. Germline CDR1 is MGHRA and CDR2 is YSYEKL. DNA of the CDR3: TGCGCCAGCAGCCAAGGGATTCTCGGAACCCGGAAAGAATTT. It encodes CASSQGILGTRKEF.

This clonotype has at least ten counts. The genes are TRBV3-1 and TRBJ1-5; D remains unclear. The CDR3 is made up of 13 amino acids. V was cut by 4 bases and J by 0 bases, with 4 bases left in between. Per the germline V gene, CDR1 is LGHDT and CDR2 is YNNKEL (reference sequence). CDR3 sequence: CASSPDSNQPQHF. The CDR3 DNA is TGTGCCAGCAGCCCGGATAGCAATCAGCCCCAGCATTTT.

As DNA, the CDR3 is TGTGCCAGCAGCCAAAGGGACTTTACCAATGAGCAGTTCTTC. Translation gives CASSQRDFTNEQFF. The chain links TRBV14 to TRBJ2-1; TRBD2 is a possible D gene (6 bases). Deletions cut 2 bases from V and 6 bases from J, with 11 bases between. The germline CDR1 and CDR2 sequences are SGHDN and FVKESK. The CDR3 consists of 14 residues.

This clonotype was found many times. V and J are TRBV23-1 and TRBJ2-7; 13 positions agree with TRBD2. TRBV23-1 is assigned to the ORF class and has an uncertain function. Trimming cost V 10 bases and J 1 base; bases outside gene matches: 7. CDR3 length equals 15 residues. The CDR3 DNA sequence: TGCGCCACCAGGACTAGCGGGGGCCATTCCTACGAGCAGTACTTC. Its protein is CATRTSGGHSYEQYF.

This clonotype was seen ten or more times. V is TRBV7-9 and J is TRBJ2-2; 7 bases match TRBD1. This CDR3 region has 15 residues. Germline V CDR1 and CDR2: SEHNR, FQNEAQ (reference sequence). Germline trimming cut 4 bases from V and 7 bases from J; bases unmatched to any gene: 9. CDR3 coding DNA: TGTGCCAGCAGCTCTCCCGGGACAGTAGGCGGGGAGCTGTTTTTT. It codes for CASSSPGTVGGELFF. Drawing the rest from reference TRBV7-9 and TRBJ2-2, the complete variable domain is DTGVSQNPRHKITKRGQNVTFRCDPISEHNRLYWYRQTLGQGPEFLTYFQNEAQLEKSRLLSDRFSAERPKGSFSTLEIQRTEQGDSAMYLCASSSPGTVGGELFFGEGSRLTVL.

In its sample, this clonotype was seen many times. This rearrangement joins TRBV10-3 to TRBJ1-6; D is unresolved. In germline, CDR1 is ENHRY, CDR2 SYGVKD. The germline V and J ends were trimmed by 6 bases and 15 bases, with 18 bases remaining between them. This CDR3 is built from 13 residues. Written as DNA, the CDR3 is TGTGCCATCAGAGCCCCCGGTTCGGTTCGCCTCCACTTT. This sequence encodes CAIRAPGSVRLHF.

Ten or more counts support this clonotype. A read error may produce the germline difference seen at one junction end. This rearrangement joins TRBV5-5 to TRBJ2-3, with 13 bases matching TRBD2. In germline, CDR1 is SGHKS, CDR2 YYEKEE (reference sequence). This CDR3 comprises 16 residues. The CDR3 nucleotides read TGCGCCAGCAGCTCGGGACTAGCGGGGAGCACAGATACGCAGTATTTT. It translates to CASSSGLAGSTDTQYF.

This clonotype has at least ten counts. This sequence joins TRBV6-5 and TRBJ2-1; perhaps TRBD1 as D (5 bases). The CDR3 consists of 14 residues. V lost 6 bases, J lost 10 bases, and 19 bases lay in between. Germline V gives CDR1 MNHEY, CDR2 SVGAGI. The CDR3 loop reads CASSQTGPAREQFF. The CDR3 DNA is TGTGCCAGCAGCCAAACAGGACCCGCAAGGGAGCAGTTCTTC.

The sample holds many counts of this clonotype. The V call is TRBV6-2 or TRBV6-3, the J call TRBJ1-1; D is undetermined. The germline V gene has CDR1 MNHEY and CDR2 SVGEGT. V was pared by 5 bases and J by 1 base, with 8 bases between. The CDR3 totals 13 residues. This chain's CDR3 is CASSENGNTEAFF. The CDR3 DNA is TGTGCCAGCAGTGAGAACGGGAACACTGAAGCTTTCTTT.

This clonotype was detected many times. The rearrangement links TRBV12-3 or TRBV12-4 to TRBJ1-1; the D gene is possibly TRBD1 (5 bases). This CDR3 is 14 amino acids long. Trimming took off 7 bases at V and 0 bases at J, with 12 bases between the two ends. The CDR3 nucleotides read TGTGCCAGCACCCCGGGGCGGCTGAACACTGAAGCTTTCTTT. Translated: CASTPGRLNTEAFF.

This clonotype was detected many times. The chain couples TRBV6-6 to TRBJ2-3, with TRBD2 matching over 9 bases. Germline loops: CDR1 MNHNY, CDR2 SVGAGI (reference sequence). The junction had 7 bases not matched to a gene; V was cut back by 2 bases and J by 4 bases. The CDR3 has 16 residues. CDR3 loop: CASSYVLSGGSDTQYF. CDR3 coding DNA: TGTGCCAGCAGTTACGTGTTGAGCGGGGGGTCAGATACGCAGTATTTT.

This clonotype was detected only a few times. This chain joins TRBV5-1 and TRBJ2-7; possible D gene TRBD1, 5 bases. This CDR3 has 15 residues. Trimming pared 0 bases from V and 2 bases from J, leaving 12 bases between. CDR1 SGHRS and CDR2 YFSETQ come from the germline V gene. CDR3 sequence (DNA): TGCGCCAGCAGCTTGGGGCCAGGGAATACCTACGAGCAGTACTTC. It translates to CASSLGPGNTYEQYF.

The chain couples TRBV28 to TRBJ2-2, with 7 bases aligning to TRBD2. Germline CDR1 and CDR2: MDHEN and SYDVKM. V lost 2 bases, J lost 3 bases, and 3 bases stayed unmatched. The length of the CDR3 is 15 residues. The CDR3 spells CASSLGGGYTGELFF. The CDR3 DNA sequence: TGTGCCAGCAGTTTAGGGGGAGGGTACACCGGGGAGCTGTTTTTT.

As for this clonotype: A much larger clone is a single base away; this may be a read error. This rearrangement joins TRBV29-1 to TRBJ2-1; D gene ambiguous. The length of the CDR3 is 12 residues. V was pared by 7 bases and J by 10 bases, with 17 bases between. CDR1 is SQVTM and CDR2 is ANQGSEA in the germline V gene. CDR3 sequence reads: CSGARSGNEQFF. The CDR3 DNA reads as TGCAGCGGAGCCCGATCTGGCAACGAGCAGTTCTTC.

This clonotype has a handful of counts. The CDR3 loop reads CASRGSGAIYNEQFF. CDR3 in DNA: TGTGCCAGCAGAGGTAGCGGGGCGATCTACAATGAGCAGTTCTTC. The V and J genes are TRBV12-3 or TRBV12-4 and TRBJ2-1; 8 bases agree with TRBD2. Unmatched junction bases numbered 7, after V lost 6 bases and J lost 3 bases. This CDR3 contains 15 residues.

This clonotype was seen many times. The rearrangement joins TRBV20-1 to TRBJ1-1, with D perhaps matching TRBD1 (5 bases). The V end lost 0 bases, the J end lost 3 bases, and 23 bases lay between the germline ends. The CDR3 sequence is 18 residues long. Per the germline V gene, CDR1 is DFQATT and CDR2 is SNEGSKA (reference sequence). CDR3 in DNA: TGCAGTGCTAGAGATTTGGGGGGTGTCCATGGGGTGTACACTGAAGCTTTCTTT. This encodes CSARDLGGVHGVYTEAFF.

This clonotype was counted ten times or more. The chain employs TRBV5-5 and TRBJ1-2; the match to TRBD1 covers 7 bases. The V segment lost 3 bases and the J segment 0 bases; nucleotides outside the gene matches: 2. Germline lookup yields CDR1 SGHKS and CDR2 YYEKEE (reference sequence). The CDR3 has 14 residues. CDR3 nucleotide sequence: TGTGCCAGCAGCTATGACAGGGCTAACTATGGCTACACCTTC. Translated, it gives CASSYDRANYGYTF.

This clonotype showed up many times. V is TRBV2 and J is TRBJ2-7, with TRBD1 identical over 9 bases. V shed 4 bases, J shed 5 bases, and the junction held 3 bases outside the gene matches. There are 13 residues in the CDR3. Germline V lookup: CDR1 SNHLY, CDR2 FYNNEI. CDR3 sequence reads: CASSGTGVNEQYF. CDR3 DNA: TGTGCCAGCAGTGGGACAGGGGTCAACGAGCAGTACTTC.

This clonotype has at least ten counts. This chain links TRBV19 with TRBJ2-7; D is ambiguous. Germline lookup yields CDR1 LNHDA and CDR2 SQIVND (reference sequence). The V end lost 1 base, the J end lost 2 bases, and 9 bases lay between the germline ends. There are 14 residues in the CDR3. The CDR3 coding sequence is TGTGCCAGTAGTATAGGGCCCGTCGCCTACGAGCAGTACTTC. Translation: CASSIGPVAYEQYF. The full variable domain, with the rest looked up from reference TRBV19 and TRBJ2-7, is DGGITQSPKYLFRKEGQNVTLSCEQNLNHDAMYWYRQDPGQGLRLIYYSQIVNDFQKGDIAEGYSVSREKKESFPLTVTSAQKNPTAFYLCASSIGPVAYEQYFGPGTRLTVT.

The sample holds many counts of this clonotype. The V gene is TRBV18, the J gene TRBJ1-2; D unresolved. This CDR3 region has 13 residues. CDR1 and CDR2 (germline): KGHSH, LQKENI. Trimming removed 4 bases from V and 3 bases from J, with 9 bases in between. In DNA form, the CDR3 reads TGTGCCAGCTCACTGGCGAAGGACTATGGCTACACCTTC. Its protein is CASSLAKDYGYTF.

This clonotype has ten or more counts. This chain links TRBV5-1 with TRBJ1-1; TRBD1 is a possible D gene (5 bases). The V end lost 4 bases, the J end lost 5 bases, and 18 bases lay between the germline ends. Per germline, CDR1 SGHRS and CDR2 YFSETQ. This CDR3 is built from 15 residues. CDR3 in amino acids: CASSPEGSEGTEAFF. For the CDR3, the DNA is TGCGCCAGCAGCCCGGAGGGGAGTGAAGGGACTGAAGCTTTCTTT. Full variable domain (missing parts from reference TRBV5-1 and TRBJ1-1): KAGVTQTPRYLIKTRGQQVTLSCSPISGHRSVSWYQQTPGQGLQFLFEYFSETQRNKGNFPGRFSGRQFSNSRSEMNVSTLELGDSALYLCASSPEGSEGTEAFFGQGTRLTVV.

There are many counts of this clonotype. The chain has TRBV14 and TRBJ1-2; D remains unclear. Germline-derived CDR1 and CDR2 are SGHDN and FVKESK. The CDR3 has 14 amino acids. The V end was cut by 0 bases, the J end by 5 bases, with 10 bases between. The CDR3 DNA follows: TGTGCCAGCAGCCAAGACGGCGGGCCGTATGGCTACACCTTC. Its protein product is CASSQDGGPYGYTF.

In this sample, this clonotype turned up many times. The rearrangement links TRBV12-3 or TRBV12-4 to TRBJ1-1; D is unresolved. This CDR3 region has 14 residues. V gave up 3 bases and J gave up 2 bases, with 10 bases separating them. CDR3 protein: CASSFTAANTEAFF. The CDR3 DNA sequence: TGTGCCAGCAGTTTTACGGCAGCAAACACTGAAGCTTTCTTT.

The CDR3 region is CASSLVRGEQYF. The CDR3 DNA reads TGTGCCAGCAGCCTGGTCCGGGGGGAGCAGTACTTC. The J gene is TRBJ2-7, the V gene TRBV6-5; possible D gene TRBD2, 6 bases. V was shortened by 6 bases and J by 7 bases, with 13 bases between the two germline ends. The CDR3 runs 12 residues. Germline V gene lookup returns CDR1 MNHEY and CDR2 SVGAGI.

This clonotype was seen at least ten times. The chain carries TRBV29-1 and TRBJ2-5; D is unclear. The CDR3 is 12 residues long. CDR1 and CDR2 (germline): SQVTM, ANQGSEA. V was cut by 4 bases and J by 0 bases, with 6 bases left in between. In nucleotides, the CDR3 is TGCAGCGTTGGGCCCGACCAAGAGACCCAGTACTTC. Translation gives CSVGPDQETQYF.

This clonotype was found many times. The chain joins TRBV24-1 to TRBJ1-5, with D unresolved. The germline V gene encodes CDR1 KGHDR and CDR2 SFDVKD. The CDR3 totals 16 residues. The V end was cut by 4 bases, the J end by 0 bases, with 12 bases between. The chain's CDR3 is CATSDDTPDSNQPQHF. As DNA, the CDR3 is TGTGCCACCAGTGACGACACACCCGATAGCAATCAGCCCCAGCATTTT.

This clonotype was counted once. A far larger clone is just one base off, so this is likely a read error. The chain uses TRBV6-8 and TRBJ2-1; D is perhaps TRBD1 (6 bases). The CDR3 sequence is 14 residues long. V was cut by 5 bases and J by 10 bases, with 18 bases left in between. Germline values: CDR1 MNHGY, CDR2 SAAAGT. This CDR3 is CASSPRQGFGEQFF. CDR3 DNA sequence: TGTGCCAGCAGTCCCCGCCAGGGGTTCGGCGAGCAGTTCTTC.

This clonotype has at least ten counts. The chain employs TRBV5-4 and TRBJ2-3; D gene uncertain. The CDR3 has 15 residues. Germline V lookup: CDR1 SGHNT, CDR2 YYREEE (reference sequence). The V and J ends lost 4 bases and 1 base respectively, with 13 bases between them. The CDR3: CASSPDPQRTDTQYF. The CDR3, as DNA: TGTGCCAGCAGCCCCGATCCCCAACGCACAGATACGCAGTATTTT. Variable domain in full (rest from reference TRBV5-4 and TRBJ2-3): ETGVTQSPTHLIKTRGQQVTLRCSSQSGHNTVSWYQQALGQGPQFIFQYYREEENGRGNFPPRFSGLQFPNYSSELNVNALELDDSALYLCASSPDPQRTDTQYFGPGTRLTVL.